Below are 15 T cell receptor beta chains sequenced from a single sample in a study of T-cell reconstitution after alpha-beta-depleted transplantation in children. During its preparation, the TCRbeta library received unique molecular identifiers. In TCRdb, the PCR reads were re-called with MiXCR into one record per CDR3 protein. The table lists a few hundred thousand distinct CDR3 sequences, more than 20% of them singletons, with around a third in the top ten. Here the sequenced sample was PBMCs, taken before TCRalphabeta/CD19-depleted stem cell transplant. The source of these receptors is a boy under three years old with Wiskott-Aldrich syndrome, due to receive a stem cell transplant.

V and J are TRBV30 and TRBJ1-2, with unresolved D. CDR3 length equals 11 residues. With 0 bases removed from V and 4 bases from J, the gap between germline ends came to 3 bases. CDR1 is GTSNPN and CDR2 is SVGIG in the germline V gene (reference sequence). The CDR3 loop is CAWSVSYGYTF. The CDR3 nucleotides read TGTGCCTGGAGTGTAAGCTATGGCTACACCTTC.

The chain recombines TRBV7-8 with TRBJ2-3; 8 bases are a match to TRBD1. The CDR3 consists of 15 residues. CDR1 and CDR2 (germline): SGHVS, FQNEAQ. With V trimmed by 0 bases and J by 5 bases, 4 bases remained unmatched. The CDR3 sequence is CASSLAIGQGDTQYF. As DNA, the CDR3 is TGTGCCAGCAGCTTAGCGATAGGACAGGGAGATACGCAGTATTTT.

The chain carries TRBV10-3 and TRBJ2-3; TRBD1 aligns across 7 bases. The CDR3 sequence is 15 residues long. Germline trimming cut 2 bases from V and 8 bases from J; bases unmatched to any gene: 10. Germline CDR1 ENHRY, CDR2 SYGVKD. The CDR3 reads CAISETQGTPGTQYF. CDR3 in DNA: TGTGCCATCAGTGAGACACAGGGGACCCCTGGTACGCAGTATTTT.

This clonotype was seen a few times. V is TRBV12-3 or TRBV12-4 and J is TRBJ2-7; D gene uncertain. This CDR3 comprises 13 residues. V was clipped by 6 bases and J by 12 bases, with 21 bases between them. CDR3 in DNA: TGTGCCAGCAGCCCCGTGGGCCTCAGTCGTGCGTACTTC. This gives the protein CASSPVGLSRAYF.

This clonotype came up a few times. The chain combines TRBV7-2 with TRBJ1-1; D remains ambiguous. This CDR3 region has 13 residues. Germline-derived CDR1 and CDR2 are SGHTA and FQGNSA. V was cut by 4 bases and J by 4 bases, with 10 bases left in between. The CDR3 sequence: CASSSSWGTEAFF. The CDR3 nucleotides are TGTGCCAGCAGCTCCAGCTGGGGCACTGAAGCTTTCTTT.

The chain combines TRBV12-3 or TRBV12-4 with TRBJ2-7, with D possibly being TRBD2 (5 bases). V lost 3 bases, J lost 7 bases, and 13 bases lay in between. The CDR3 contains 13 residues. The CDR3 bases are TGTGCCAGCAGTTTTCACTCACCGGGGGAGCAGTACTTC. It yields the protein CASSFHSPGEQYF.

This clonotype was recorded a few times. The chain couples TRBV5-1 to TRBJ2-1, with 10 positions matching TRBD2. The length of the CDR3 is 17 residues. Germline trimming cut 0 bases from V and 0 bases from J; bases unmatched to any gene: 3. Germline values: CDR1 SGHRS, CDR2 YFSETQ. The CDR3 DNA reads TGCGCCAGCAGCTTGGCCAGCGGGAGGGACTCCTACAATGAGCAGTTCTTC. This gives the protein CASSLASGRDSYNEQFF. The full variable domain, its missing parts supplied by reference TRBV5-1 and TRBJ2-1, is KAGVTQTPRYLIKTRGQQVTLSCSPISGHRSVSWYQQTPGQGLQFLFEYFSETQRNKGNFPGRFSGRQFSNSRSEMNVSTLELGDSALYLCASSLASGRDSYNEQFFGPGTRLTVL.

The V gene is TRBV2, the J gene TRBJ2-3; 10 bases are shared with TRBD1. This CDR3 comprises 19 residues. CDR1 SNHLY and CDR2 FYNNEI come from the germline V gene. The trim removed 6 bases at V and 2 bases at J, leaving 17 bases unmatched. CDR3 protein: CASSQVPGQGTGSTDTQYF. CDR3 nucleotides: TGTGCCAGCAGCCAGGTCCCGGGACAGGGGACGGGCTCCACAGATACGCAGTATTTT.

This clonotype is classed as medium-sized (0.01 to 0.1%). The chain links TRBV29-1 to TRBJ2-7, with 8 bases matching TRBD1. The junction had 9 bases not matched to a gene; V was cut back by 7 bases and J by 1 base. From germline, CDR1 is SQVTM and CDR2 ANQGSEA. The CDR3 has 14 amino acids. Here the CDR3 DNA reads TGCAGCGCATGGACAGGGAAAAGTTCCTACGAGCAGTACTTC. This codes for CSAWTGKSSYEQYF.

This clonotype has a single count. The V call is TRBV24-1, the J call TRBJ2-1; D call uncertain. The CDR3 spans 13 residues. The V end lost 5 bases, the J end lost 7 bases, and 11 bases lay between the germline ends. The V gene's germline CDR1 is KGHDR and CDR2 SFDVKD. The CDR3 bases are TGTGCCACCAGTGTAGGTACACTGAATGAGCAGTTCTTC. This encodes CATSVGTLNEQFF.

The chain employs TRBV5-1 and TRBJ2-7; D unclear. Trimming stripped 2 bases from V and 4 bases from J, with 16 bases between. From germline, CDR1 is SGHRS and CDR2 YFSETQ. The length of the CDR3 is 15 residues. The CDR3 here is CASSFSAGSAYEQYF. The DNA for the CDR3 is TGCGCCAGCAGCTTTTCGGCCGGGTCTGCTTACGAGCAGTACTTC.

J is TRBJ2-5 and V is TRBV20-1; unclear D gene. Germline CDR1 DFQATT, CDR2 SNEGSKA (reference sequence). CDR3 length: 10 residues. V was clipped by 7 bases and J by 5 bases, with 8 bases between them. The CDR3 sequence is CSEGIETQYF. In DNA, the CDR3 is TGCAGTGAAGGGATCGAGACCCAGTACTTC.

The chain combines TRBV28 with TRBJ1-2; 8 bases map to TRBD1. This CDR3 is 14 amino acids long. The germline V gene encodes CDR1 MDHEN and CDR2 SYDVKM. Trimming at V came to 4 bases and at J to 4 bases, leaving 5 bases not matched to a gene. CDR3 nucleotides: TGTGCCAGCAGTTATCCAGGGGGCAGCTATGGCTACACCTTC. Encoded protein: CASSYPGGSYGYTF.

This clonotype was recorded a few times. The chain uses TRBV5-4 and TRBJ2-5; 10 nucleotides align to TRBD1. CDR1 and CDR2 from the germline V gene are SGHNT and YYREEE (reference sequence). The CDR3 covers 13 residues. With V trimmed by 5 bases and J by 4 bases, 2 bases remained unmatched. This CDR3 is CASRGQGRETQYF. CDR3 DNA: TGTGCCAGCAGGGGACAGGGGAGAGAGACCCAGTACTTC.

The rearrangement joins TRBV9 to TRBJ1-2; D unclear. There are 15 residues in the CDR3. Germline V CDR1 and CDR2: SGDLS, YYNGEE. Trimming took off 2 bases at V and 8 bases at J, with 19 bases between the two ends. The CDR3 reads CASSVSSTVYGGYTF. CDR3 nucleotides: TGTGCCAGCAGCGTGTCGAGTACCGTCTATGGAGGCTACACCTTC.